The rows below give T cell receptor beta chains drawn from one sample of a study of T cells after yellow fever vaccination. TCRdb used MiXCR to reprocess the 5' RACE reads, holding one entry per CDR3 protein. This table has more than 200,000 distinct CDR3 sequences, 3.6% appearing once. The sequencing used PBMCs, collected 15 days after the yellow fever booster vaccination. The receptor set was obtained from a man aged 18-30 years who received the YFV17D yellow fever vaccine. CDR3s include the opening cysteine and the closing phenylalanine or tryptophan. The order of the fields is V gene, D gene, J gene, clone size, CDR3 protein, CDR3 DNA. A D gene is named only where the DNA matches it firmly. Only some rows state a clone size, as once, few, many or a class for expanded clones.

>TRBV5-1|.|TRBJ1-1|many
CASSPSSGNTEAFF
TGCGCCAGCAGCCCCTCTAGCGGGAACACTGAAGCTTTCTTT
>TRBV10-3|TRBD2|TRBJ2-3|many
CAISPMPSGGDTQYF
TGTGCCATCAGCCCCATGCCTAGCGGGGGGGATACGCAGTATTTT
>TRBV5-1|TRBD2|TRBJ2-1|many
CASSLTSGGSREQFF
TGCGCCAGCAGCTTGACTAGCGGGGGGTCTCGGGAGCAGTTCTTC
>TRBV6-5|TRBD1|TRBJ2-5|.
CASSYSGTGVWGDEETQYF
TGTGCCAGCAGTTACTCCGGGACAGGGGTTTGGGGGGATGAAGAGACCCAGTACTTC
>TRBV5-5|.|TRBJ1-5|many
CASSLRLGKYSNQPQHF
TGTGCCAGCAGCTTGAGGCTCGGGAAATATAGCAATCAGCCCCAGCATTTT
>TRBV7-2|.|TRBJ1-6|.
CASSIDREGSPLHF
TGTGCCAGCAGCATCGACAGAGAAGGTTCACCCCTCCACTTT
>TRBV5-1|.|TRBJ1-3|many
CASSLEWGTGNTIYF
TGCGCCAGCAGCTTGGAATGGGGAACTGGAAACACCATATATTTT
>TRBV7-8|TRBD1|TRBJ2-5|many
CASSFSPTGETQYF
TGTGCCAGCAGCTTCTCCCCGACAGGGGAGACCCAGTACTTC
>TRBV3-1|.|TRBJ1-2|.
CASCPSGFHGYTF
TGTGCCAGCTGCCCCTCAGGCTTTCATGGCTACACCTTC
>TRBV7-9|.|TRBJ2-2|many
CASRPTENTGELFF
TGTGCCAGCAGGCCGACAGAGAACACCGGGGAGCTGTTTTTT
>TRBV12-3/TRBV12-4|.|TRBJ1-2|many
CASSQTNYGYTF
TGTGCCAGCAGTCAGACGAACTATGGCTACACCTTC
>TRBV7-9|.|TRBJ1-1|many
CASSLNEGEAFF
TGTGCCAGCAGCTTAAATGAGGGCGAAGCTTTCTTT
>TRBV4-3|TRBD1|TRBJ1-2|few
CASSQVVDRGDYGYTF
TGCGCCAGCAGCCAAGTGGTGGACAGGGGGGACTATGGCTACACCTTC
>TRBV11-2|TRBD1|TRBJ1-2|many
CASSLGTGKGYTF
TGTGCCAGCAGCTTGGGGACAGGGAAAGGCTACACCTTC
>TRBV29-1|.|TRBJ1-2|.
CSVDSREGYGYTF
TGCAGCGTTGATTCCAGGGAAGGCTATGGCTACACCTTC
>TRBV13|.|TRBJ2-7|many
CASSPLSTNEQYF
TGTGCCAGCAGCCCCCTCTCGACTAATGAGCAGTACTTC
>TRBV19|.|TRBJ1-5|many
CASTSLGWGSNQPQHF
TGTGCCAGTACCTCCCTCGGGTGGGGTAGCAATCAGCCCCAGCATTTT
>TRBV12-3/TRBV12-4|TRBD2|TRBJ2-3|many
CASNTRAGRTDTQYF
TGTGCCAGCAACACTAGAGCGGGGCGGACAGATACGCAGTATTTT
>TRBV12-3/TRBV12-4|.|TRBJ2-3|many
CASSFTVIADTQYF
TGTGCCAGCAGTTTTACAGTGATAGCAGATACGCAGTATTTT
>TRBV12-3/TRBV12-4|TRBD1|TRBJ1-2|many
CASTLQSRQGYGYTF
TGTGCCAGCACTTTGCAAAGTCGACAGGGCTATGGCTACACCTTC
>TRBV7-2|.|TRBJ2-7|many
CASSLAPAPQGGTGEQYF
TGTGCCAGCAGCTTAGCACCAGCCCCACAGGGGGGGACGGGGGAGCAGTACTTC
>TRBV29-1|TRBD1|TRBJ2-1|many
CSVGDRGKFF
TGCAGCGTTGGAGACAGGGGGAAGTTCTTC
>TRBV5-1|TRBD2|TRBJ2-3|many
CASSAGGPGDTQYF
TGCGCCAGCAGCGCGGGGGGGCCGGGGGATACGCAGTATTTT